This T cell receptor (beta chain) originates from a study of blood T cell repertoires in COVID-19. Study-wide context: PBMCs, B-cell-depleted T cells, or T cells were the source of the cDNA or gDNA that made up the material.

Clones were read by immunoSEQ multiplex PCR, and TCRdb kept only the in-frame ones, dropping some. The table has approximately 270,000 clones, roughly nine tenths seen once. Germline V CDR1 and CDR2: SGHTA, FQGNSA. Trimming removed 1 base at V and 0 bases at J, with 6 bases between. The CDR3 consists of 14 residues. The material sequenced was PBMCs or T cells enriched from blood (not recorded which). This sequence was found in a human donor in a cohort exposed to, infected with or recovered from COVID-19 (not recorded which). The donor label of this sample is uncertain. The chain uses TRBV7-2 and TRBJ1-2; D is uncertain. In DNA, the CDR3 is TGTGCCAGCAGCTTAGACGGAGCTAACTATGGCTACACCTTC. Protein product: CASSLDGANYGYTF.